Sequencing of this T cell receptor (beta chain) was carried out in a study of blood T cells in healthy people across ages. Study-level background: Using template switching, researchers captured about one barcoded beta molecule for each two T cells.

Then a second PCR, running roughly 7 to 11 cycles, was carried out with a sample-barcoded 5' primer and a J-beta primer mix. TCRdb re-called the 5' RACE reads with MiXCR, one entry per CDR3 protein. The sample gives 1.5 million to 2 million distinct CDR3 sequences, about 49% of which show up once; more than 2% is in the top ten. Caucasian individuals from Russia who were healthy and aged about 6 to 90 acted as donors. Collection of 9.5 to 10 milliliters of peripheral blood was performed for each donor. Samples had at least 7 million PBMCs isolated from them. Trimming shortened V by 5 bases and J by 0 bases, and 14 bases separated the two germline ends. Germline lookup yields CDR1 SGHAT and CDR2 FQNNGV. The CDR3 consists of 15 residues.

Sequences were obtained from blood. This chain uses TRBV11-2 with TRBJ2-7, with D unresolved. The TCR originated in a woman between 35 and 50 years old in good health. The CDR3: CASSPSWYSSYEQYF. Here the CDR3 DNA reads TGTGCCAGCAGCCCCAGTTGGTATAGCTCCTACGAGCAGTACTTC. Looking up the rest from reference TRBV11-2 and TRBJ2-7 gives the full variable domain: EAGVAQSPRYKIIEKRQSVAFWCNPISGHATLYWYQQILGQGPKLLIQFQNNGVVDDSQLPKDRFSAERLKGVDSTLKIQPAKLEDSAVYLCASSPSWYSSYEQYFGPGTRLTVT.